A selection of T cell receptor beta chains follows, all from one sample in a study of cytomegalovirus exposure and HLA in healthy donors. The repertoire was sequenced with immunoSEQ multiplex PCR; TCRdb's copy has only in-frame clones and lacks some. The sample contains 120,000 to 150,000 clones, around 78% of which appear only once. Source material: PBMCs. The receptors here all came from a woman aged 40 to 55 in good health and CMV-seropositive. Each CDR3 is given with its conserved first and last residue. Not every row has a clone size; where given, it reads once, few, many or a size class.

cdr3_aa	clone_size	v_call	j_call
CAIRATFEQFF	-	TRBV10-3	TRBJ2-1
CAAQGGSSPLHF	-	TRBV28	TRBJ1-6
CASSESRTVGTRGSYNEQFF	few	TRBV10-1	TRBJ2-1
CASSIPRVPPYEQYF	once	TRBV19	TRBJ2-7
CASSLLRTGEGEAFF	few	TRBV5-1	TRBJ1-1
CASSERLAGGVTDTQYF	-	TRBV6-1	TRBJ2-3
CASSLQGASGEQYF	-	TRBV7-2	TRBJ2-7
CASSVEGEKLFF	-	TRBV2	TRBJ1-4
CAIKGGDGEQFF	few	TRBV10-3	TRBJ2-1
CASSGGGAAREQYF	-	TRBV2	TRBJ2-7
CASSRRSSYNEQFF	-	TRBV9	TRBJ2-1
CASTSAPAGEKLFF	-	TRBV19	TRBJ1-4
CASSGGQDSYEQYF	-	TRBV9	TRBJ2-7
CASSESPNGGSTDTQYF	-	TRBV2	TRBJ2-3
CASSVGDWRNEQFF	-	TRBV9	TRBJ2-1
CASSIWVAGGSGELFF	few	TRBV7-9	TRBJ2-2
CASEELGQGNEKLFF	-	TRBV2	TRBJ1-4
CASSFYRQAQETQYF	-	TRBV28	TRBJ2-5
CASSLTSGERDPYEQYF	-	TRBV4-2	TRBJ2-7
CASSSASGKGAATQYF	-	TRBV7-9	TRBJ2-3
CARSGTGSWEQYF	-	TRBV5-4	TRBJ2-7
CASSLAISAGAGNTIYF	-	TRBV7-9	TRBJ1-3